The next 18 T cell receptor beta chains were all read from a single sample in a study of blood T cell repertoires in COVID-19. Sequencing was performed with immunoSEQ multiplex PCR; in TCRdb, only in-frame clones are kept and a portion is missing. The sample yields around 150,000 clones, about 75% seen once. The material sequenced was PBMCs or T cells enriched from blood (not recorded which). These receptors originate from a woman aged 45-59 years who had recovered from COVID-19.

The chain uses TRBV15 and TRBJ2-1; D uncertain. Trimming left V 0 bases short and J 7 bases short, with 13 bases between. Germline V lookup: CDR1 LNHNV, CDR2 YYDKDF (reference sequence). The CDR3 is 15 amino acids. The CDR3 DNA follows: TGTGCCACCAGCAGAGATCAACTGCCCGGGAATGAGCAGTTCTTC. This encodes CATSRDQLPGNEQFF. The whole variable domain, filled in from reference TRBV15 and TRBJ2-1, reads DAMVIQNPRYQVTQFGKPVTLSCSQTLNHNVMYWYQQKSSQAPKLLFHYYDKDFNNEADTPDNFQSRRPNTSFCFLDIRSPGLGDTAMYLCATSRDQLPGNEQFFGPGTRLTVL.

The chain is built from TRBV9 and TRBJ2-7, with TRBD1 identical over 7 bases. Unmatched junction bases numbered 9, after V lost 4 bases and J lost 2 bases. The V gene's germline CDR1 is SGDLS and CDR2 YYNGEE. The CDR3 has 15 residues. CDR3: CASSPLGGPTYEQYF. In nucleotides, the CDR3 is TGTGCCAGCAGCCCGTTAGGGGGCCCTACCTACGAGCAGTACTTC.

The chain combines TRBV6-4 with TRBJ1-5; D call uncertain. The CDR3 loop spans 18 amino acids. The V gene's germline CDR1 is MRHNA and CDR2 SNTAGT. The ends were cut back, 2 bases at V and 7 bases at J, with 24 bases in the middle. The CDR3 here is CASSDTGTEDRRRQPQHF. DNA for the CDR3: TGTGCCAGCAGTGACACCGGAACGGAGGACCGACGGCGGCAGCCCCAGCATTTT.

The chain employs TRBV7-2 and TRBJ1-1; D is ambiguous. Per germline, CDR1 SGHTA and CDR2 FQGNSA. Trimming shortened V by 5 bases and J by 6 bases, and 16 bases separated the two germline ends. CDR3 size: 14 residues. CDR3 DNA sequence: TGTGCCAGCAGCCTACTAGGGCGAACTTCTGAAGCTTTCTTT. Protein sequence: CASSLLGRTSEAFF.

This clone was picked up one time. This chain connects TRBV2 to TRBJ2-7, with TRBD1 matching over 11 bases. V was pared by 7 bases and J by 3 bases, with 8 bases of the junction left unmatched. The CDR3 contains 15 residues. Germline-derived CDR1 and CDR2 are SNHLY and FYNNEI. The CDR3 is CASTGQGAVGYEQYF. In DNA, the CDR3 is TGTGCCAGCACTGGACAGGGGGCCGTCGGCTACGAGCAGTACTTC.

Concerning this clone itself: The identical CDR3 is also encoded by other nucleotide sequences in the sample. CDR3 protein: CASSPQGQSSYEQYF. As DNA, the CDR3 is TGTGCCAGCTCACCCCAGGGACAAAGCTCCTACGAGCAGTACTTC. J is TRBJ2-7 and V is TRBV18; possibly TRBD1 for D (6 bases). The germline V and J ends were trimmed by 3 bases and 0 bases, with 12 bases remaining between them. The CDR3 has 15 amino acids. Looked up from germline, CDR1 is KGHSH and CDR2 is LQKENI.

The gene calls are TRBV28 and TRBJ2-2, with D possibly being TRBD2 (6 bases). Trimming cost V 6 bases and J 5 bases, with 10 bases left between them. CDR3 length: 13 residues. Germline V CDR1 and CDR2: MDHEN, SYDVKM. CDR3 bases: TGTGCCAGCAGGGAACGGGAGACCGGGGAGCTGTTTTTT. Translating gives CASRERETGELFF.

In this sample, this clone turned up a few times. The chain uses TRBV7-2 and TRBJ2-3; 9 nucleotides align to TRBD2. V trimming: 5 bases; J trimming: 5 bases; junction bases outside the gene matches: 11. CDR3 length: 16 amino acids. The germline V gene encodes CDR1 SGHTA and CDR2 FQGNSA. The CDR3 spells CASSLGRRGGQDTQYF. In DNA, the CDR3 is TGTGCCAGCAGCCTAGGGAGGCGGGGGGGTCAAGATACGCAGTATTTT.

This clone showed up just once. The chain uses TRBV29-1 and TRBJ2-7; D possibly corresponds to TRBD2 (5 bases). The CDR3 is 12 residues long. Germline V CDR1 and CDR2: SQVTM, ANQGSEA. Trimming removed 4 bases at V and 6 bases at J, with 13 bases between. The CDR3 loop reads CSVGRGNGEQYF. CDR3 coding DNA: TGCAGCGTTGGGAGAGGGAACGGCGAGCAGTACTTC.

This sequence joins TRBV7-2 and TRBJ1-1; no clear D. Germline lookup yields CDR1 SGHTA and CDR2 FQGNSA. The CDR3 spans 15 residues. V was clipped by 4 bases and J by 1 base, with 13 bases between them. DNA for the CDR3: TGTGCCAGCAGCTCCGGCGGGGAACGGAACACTGAAGCTTTCTTT. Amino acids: CASSSGGERNTEAFF. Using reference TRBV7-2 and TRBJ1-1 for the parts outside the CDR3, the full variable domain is GAGVSQSPSNKVTEKGKDVELRCDPISGHTALYWYRQSLGQGLEFLIYFQGNSAPDKSGLPSDRFSAERTGGSVSTLTIQRTQQEDSAVYLCASSSGGERNTEAFFGQGTRLTVV.

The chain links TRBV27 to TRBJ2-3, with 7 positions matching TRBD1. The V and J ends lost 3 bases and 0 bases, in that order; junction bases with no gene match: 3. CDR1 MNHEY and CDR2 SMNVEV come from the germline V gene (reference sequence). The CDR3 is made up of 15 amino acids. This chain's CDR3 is CASSFGTVSTDTQYF. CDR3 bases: TGTGCCAGCAGTTTCGGGACAGTTAGCACAGATACGCAGTATTTT.

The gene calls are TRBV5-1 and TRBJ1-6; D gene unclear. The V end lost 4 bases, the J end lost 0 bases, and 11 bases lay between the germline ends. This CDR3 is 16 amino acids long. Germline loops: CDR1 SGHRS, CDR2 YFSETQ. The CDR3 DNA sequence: TGCGCCAGCAGCACTTACAGTGTCTCCTATAATTCACCCCTCCACTTT. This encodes CASSTYSVSYNSPLHF. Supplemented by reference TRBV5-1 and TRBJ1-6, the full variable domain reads KAGVTQTPRYLIKTRGQQVTLSCSPISGHRSVSWYQQTPGQGLQFLFEYFSETQRNKGNFPGRFSGRQFSNSRSEMNVSTLELGDSALYLCASSTYSVSYNSPLHFGNGTRLTVT.

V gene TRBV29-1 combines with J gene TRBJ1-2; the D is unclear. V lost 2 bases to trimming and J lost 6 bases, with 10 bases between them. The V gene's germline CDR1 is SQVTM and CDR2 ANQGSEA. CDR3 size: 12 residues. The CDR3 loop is CSVEYVRDGYTF. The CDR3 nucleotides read TGCAGCGTTGAATACGTAAGAGATGGCTACACCTTC. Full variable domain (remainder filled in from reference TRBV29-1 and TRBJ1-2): SAVISQKPSRDICQRGTSLTIQCQVDSQVTMMFWYRQQPGQSLTLIATANQGSEATYESGFVIDKFPISRPNLTFSTLTVSNMSPEDSSIYLCSVEYVRDGYTFGSGTRLTVV.

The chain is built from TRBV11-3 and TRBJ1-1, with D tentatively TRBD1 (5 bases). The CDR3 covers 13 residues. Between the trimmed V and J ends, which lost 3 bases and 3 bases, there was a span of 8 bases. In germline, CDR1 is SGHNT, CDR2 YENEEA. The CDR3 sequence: CASSFGGYTEAFF. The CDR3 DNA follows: TGTGCCAGCAGCTTCGGGGGGTACACTGAAGCTTTCTTT.

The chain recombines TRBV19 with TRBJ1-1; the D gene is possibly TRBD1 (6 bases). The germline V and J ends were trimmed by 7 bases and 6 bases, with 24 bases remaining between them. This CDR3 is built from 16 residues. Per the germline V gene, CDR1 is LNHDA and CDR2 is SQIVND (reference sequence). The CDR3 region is CASTPRQSRGIAEAFF. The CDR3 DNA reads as TGTGCCAGTACCCCCAGGCAGTCGAGGGGGATTGCTGAAGCTTTCTTT.

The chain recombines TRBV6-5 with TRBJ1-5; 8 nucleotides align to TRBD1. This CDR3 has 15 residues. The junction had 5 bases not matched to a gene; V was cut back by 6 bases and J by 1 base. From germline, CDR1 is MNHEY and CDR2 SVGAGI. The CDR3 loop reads CASRPDRASNQPQHF. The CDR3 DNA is TGTGCCAGCAGGCCGGACAGGGCAAGCAATCAGCCCCAGCATTTT.

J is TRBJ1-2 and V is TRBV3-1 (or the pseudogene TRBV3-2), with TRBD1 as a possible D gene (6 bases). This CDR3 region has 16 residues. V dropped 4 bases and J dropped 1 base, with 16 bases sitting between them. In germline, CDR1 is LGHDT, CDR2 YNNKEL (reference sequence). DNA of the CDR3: TGTGCCAGCAGCCCCCGGGGCAGGGGCTTTAACTATGGCTACACCTTC. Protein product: CASSPRGRGFNYGYTF.

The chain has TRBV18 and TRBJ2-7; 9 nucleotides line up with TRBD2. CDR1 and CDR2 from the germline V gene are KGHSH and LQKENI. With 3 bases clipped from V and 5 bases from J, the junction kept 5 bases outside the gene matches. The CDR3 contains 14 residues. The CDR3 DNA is TGTGCCAGCTCACCTCCGGGACTAGCCCACGAGCAGTACTTC. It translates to CASSPPGLAHEQYF. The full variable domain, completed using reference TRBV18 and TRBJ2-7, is NAGVMQNPRHLVRRRGQEARLRCSPMKGHSHVYWYRQLPEEGLKFMVYLQKENIIDESGMPKERFSAEFPKEGPSILRIQQVVRGDSAAYFCASSPPGLAHEQYFGPGTRLTVT.